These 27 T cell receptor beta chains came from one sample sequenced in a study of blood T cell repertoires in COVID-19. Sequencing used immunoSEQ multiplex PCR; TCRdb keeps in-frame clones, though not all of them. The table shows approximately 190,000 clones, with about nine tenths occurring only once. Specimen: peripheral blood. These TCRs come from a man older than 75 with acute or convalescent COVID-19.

The CDR3 DNA is TGCGCCAGCAGCTCGATCGGCGGGGAGCAAGAGACCCAGTACTTC. Its translation: CASSSIGGEQETQYF. The chain links TRBV5-1 to TRBJ2-5; maybe TRBD2 (6 bases). Trimming removed 3 bases at V and 2 bases at J, with 14 bases between. This CDR3 comprises 15 residues. Germline V gene data show CDR1 as SGHRS and CDR2 as YFSETQ.

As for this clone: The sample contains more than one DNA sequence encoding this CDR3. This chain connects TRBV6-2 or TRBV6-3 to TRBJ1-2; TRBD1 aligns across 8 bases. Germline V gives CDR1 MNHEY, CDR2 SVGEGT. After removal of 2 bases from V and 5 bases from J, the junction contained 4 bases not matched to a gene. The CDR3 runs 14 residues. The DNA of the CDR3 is TGTGCCAGCAGTTACGGGACAGGTGGTTATGGCTACACCTTC. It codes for CASSYGTGGYGYTF.

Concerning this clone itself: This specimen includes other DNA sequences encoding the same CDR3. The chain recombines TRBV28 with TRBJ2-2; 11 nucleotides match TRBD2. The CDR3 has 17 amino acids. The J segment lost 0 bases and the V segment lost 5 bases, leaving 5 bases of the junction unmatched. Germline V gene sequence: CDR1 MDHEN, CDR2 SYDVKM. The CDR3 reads CASSLLAGGPNTGELFF. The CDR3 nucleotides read TGTGCCAGCAGTCTTCTAGCGGGAGGACCGAACACCGGGGAGCTGTTTTTT. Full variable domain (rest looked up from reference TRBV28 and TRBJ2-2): DVKVTQSSRYLVKRTGEKVFLECVQDMDHENMFWYRQDPGLGLRLIYFSYDVKMKEKGDIPEGYSVSREKKERFSLILESASTNQTSMYLCASSLLAGGPNTGELFFGEGSRLTVL.

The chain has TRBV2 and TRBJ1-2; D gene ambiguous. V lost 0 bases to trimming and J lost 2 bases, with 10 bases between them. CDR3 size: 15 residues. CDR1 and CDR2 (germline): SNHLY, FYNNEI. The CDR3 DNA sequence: TGTGCCAGCAGTGAAGCGGCACAGTTCAACTATGGCTACACCTTC. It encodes CASSEAAQFNYGYTF.

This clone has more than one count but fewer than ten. CDR3 nucleotides: TGTGCCACCAGTGATTTCGGAGATCGTGAAGCTTTCTTT. The encoded protein is CATSDFGDREAFF. This chain uses TRBV24-1 with TRBJ1-1; D is undetermined. Germline-derived CDR1 and CDR2 are KGHDR and SFDVKD. Trimming took off 1 base at V and 7 bases at J, with 9 bases between the two ends. This CDR3 comprises 13 residues.

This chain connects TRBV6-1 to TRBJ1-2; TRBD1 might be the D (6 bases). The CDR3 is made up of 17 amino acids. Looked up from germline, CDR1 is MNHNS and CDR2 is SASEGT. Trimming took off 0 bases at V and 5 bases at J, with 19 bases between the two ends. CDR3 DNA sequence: TGTGCCAGCAGTGAAGCGCTTCTTGGGACATCAAGGTATGGCTACACCTTC. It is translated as CASSEALLGTSRYGYTF.

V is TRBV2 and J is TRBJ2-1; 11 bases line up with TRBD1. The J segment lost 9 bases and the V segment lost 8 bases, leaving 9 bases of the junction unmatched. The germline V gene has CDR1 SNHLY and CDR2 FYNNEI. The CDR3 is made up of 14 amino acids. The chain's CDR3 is CASYAGTGGGEQFF. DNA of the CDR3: TGTGCCAGCTATGCCGGGACAGGGGGTGGTGAGCAGTTCTTC.

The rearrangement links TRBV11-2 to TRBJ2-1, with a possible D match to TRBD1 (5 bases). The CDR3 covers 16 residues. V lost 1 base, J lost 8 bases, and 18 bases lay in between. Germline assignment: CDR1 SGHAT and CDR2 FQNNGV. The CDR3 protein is CASSLVGQGFVDEQFF. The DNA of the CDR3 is TGTGCCAGCAGCTTAGTAGGTCAGGGATTCGTTGATGAGCAGTTCTTC. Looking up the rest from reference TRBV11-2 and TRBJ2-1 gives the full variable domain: EAGVAQSPRYKIIEKRQSVAFWCNPISGHATLYWYQQILGQGPKLLIQFQNNGVVDDSQLPKDRFSAERLKGVDSTLKIQPAKLEDSAVYLCASSLVGQGFVDEQFFGPGTRLTVL.

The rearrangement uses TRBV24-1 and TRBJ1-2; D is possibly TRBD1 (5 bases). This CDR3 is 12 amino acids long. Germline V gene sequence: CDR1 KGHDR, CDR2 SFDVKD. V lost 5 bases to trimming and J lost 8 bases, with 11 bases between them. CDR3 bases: TGTGCCACCAGTGTCTCAGGGTCAGGCTACACCTTC. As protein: CATSVSGSGYTF.

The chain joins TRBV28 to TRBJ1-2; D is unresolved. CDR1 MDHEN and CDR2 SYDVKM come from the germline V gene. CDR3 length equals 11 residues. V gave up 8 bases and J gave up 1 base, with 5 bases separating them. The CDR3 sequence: CASYSNYGYTF. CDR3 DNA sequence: TGTGCCAGCTATAGTAACTATGGCTACACCTTC.

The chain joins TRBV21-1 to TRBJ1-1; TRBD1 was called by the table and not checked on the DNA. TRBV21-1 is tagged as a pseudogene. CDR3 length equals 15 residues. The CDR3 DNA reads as TGTGCCAGCAGCAAAAGGCCAGGGATGGGCACTGAAGCTTTCTTT. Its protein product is CASSKRPGMGTEAFF.

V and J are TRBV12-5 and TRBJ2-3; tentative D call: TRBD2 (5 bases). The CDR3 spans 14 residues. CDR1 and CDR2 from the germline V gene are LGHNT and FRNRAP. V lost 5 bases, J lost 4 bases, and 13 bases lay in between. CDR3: CASGPGLFPDTQYF. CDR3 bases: TGTGCTAGTGGTCCAGGACTGTTCCCAGATACGCAGTATTTT.

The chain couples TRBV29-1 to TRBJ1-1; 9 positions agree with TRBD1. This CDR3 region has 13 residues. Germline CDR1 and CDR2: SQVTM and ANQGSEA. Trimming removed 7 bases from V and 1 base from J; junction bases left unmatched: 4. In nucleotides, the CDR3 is TGCAGCGCGGACAGGGGAAAGAACACTGAAGCTTTCTTT. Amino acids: CSADRGKNTEAFF.

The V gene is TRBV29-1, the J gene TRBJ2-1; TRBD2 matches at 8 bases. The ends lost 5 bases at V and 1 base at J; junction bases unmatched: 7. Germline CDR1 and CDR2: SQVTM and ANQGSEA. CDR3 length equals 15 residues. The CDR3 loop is CSVKLADLSYNEQFF. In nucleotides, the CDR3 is TGCAGCGTTAAACTAGCGGATCTTTCCTACAATGAGCAGTTCTTC.

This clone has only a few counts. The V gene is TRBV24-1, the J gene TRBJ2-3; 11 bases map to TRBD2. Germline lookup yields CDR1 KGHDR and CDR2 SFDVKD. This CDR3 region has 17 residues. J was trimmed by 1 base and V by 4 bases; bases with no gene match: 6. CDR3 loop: CATSDTGLAAGTDTQYF. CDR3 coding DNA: TGTGCCACCAGTGACACGGGACTAGCGGCAGGCACAGATACGCAGTATTTT.

CDR3 sequence: CAWSGQHNSNQPQHF. The CDR3 region has the DNA TGTGCCTGGAGTGGACAGCATAATAGCAATCAGCCCCAGCATTTT. This rearrangement joins TRBV30 to TRBJ1-5; possibly TRBD1 for D (5 bases). The CDR3 contains 15 residues. Trimming removed 1 base at V and 0 bases at J, with 10 bases between. In germline, CDR1 is GTSNPN, CDR2 SVGIG (reference sequence).

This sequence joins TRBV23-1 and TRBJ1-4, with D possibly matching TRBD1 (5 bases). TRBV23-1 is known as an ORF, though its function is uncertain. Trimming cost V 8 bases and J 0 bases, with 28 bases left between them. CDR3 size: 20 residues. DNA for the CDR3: TGCGCCAGCGCATGGCCGGGCTTCGGGACTCAGCATGCAACTAATGAAAAACTGTTTTTT. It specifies CASAWPGFGTQHATNEKLFF.

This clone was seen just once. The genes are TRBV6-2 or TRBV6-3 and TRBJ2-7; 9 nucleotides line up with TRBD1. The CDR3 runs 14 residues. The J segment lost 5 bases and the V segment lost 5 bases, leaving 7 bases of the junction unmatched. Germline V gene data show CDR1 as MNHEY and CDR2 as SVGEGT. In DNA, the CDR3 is TGTGCCAGCAGTGACCACAGGGGGCTCAACGAGCAGTACTTC. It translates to CASSDHRGLNEQYF.

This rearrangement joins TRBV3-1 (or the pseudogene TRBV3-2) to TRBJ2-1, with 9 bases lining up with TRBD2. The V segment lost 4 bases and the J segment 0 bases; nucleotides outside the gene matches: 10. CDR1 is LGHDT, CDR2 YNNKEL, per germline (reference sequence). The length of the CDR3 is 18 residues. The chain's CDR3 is CASSPRGTSHRSYNEQFF. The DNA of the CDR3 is TGTGCCAGCAGCCCCCGAGGGACTAGCCACCGCTCCTACAATGAGCAGTTCTTC.

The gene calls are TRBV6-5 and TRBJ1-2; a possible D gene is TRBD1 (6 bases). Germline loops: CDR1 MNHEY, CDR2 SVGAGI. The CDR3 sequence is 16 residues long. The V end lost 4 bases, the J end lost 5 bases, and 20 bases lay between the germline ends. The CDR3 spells CASSSQTGALIYGYTF. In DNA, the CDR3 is TGTGCCAGCAGTTCCCAGACAGGTGCCCTGATTTATGGCTACACCTTC.

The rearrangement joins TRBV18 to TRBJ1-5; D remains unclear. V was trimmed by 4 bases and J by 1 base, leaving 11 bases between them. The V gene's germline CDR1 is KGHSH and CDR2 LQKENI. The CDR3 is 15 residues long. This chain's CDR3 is CASSLDDGSNQPQHF. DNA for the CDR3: TGTGCCAGCTCACTTGACGACGGGAGCAATCAGCCCCAGCATTTT.

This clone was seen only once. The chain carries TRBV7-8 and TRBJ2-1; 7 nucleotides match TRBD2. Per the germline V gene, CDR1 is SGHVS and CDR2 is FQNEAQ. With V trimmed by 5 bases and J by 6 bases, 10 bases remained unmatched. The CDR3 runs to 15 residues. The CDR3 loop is CASSPSGGSSNEQFF. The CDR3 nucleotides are TGTGCCAGCAGCCCATCGGGAGGTTCTAGCAATGAGCAGTTCTTC. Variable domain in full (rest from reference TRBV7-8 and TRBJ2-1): GAGVSQSPRYKVAKRGQDVALRCDPISGHVSLFWYQQALGQGPEFLTYFQNEAQLDKSGLPSDRFFAERPEGSVSTLKIQRTQQEDSAVYLCASSPSGGSSNEQFFGPGTRLTVL.

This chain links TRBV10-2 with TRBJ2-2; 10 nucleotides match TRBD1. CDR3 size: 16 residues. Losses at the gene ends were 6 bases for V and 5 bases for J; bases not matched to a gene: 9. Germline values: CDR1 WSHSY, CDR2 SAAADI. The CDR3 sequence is CASRDRQGAVTGELFF. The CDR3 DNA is TGCGCCAGCAGGGACCGACAGGGGGCGGTGACCGGGGAGCTGTTTTTT.

The CDR3 coding sequence is TGTGCCAGCGAGCGGGACCTTTACAATGAGCAGTTCTTC. Amino acid sequence: CASERDLYNEQFF. The V and J genes are TRBV6-5 and TRBJ2-1; TRBD2 agrees at 7 bases. V gave up 8 bases and J gave up 4 bases; unmatched junction bases: 5. The CDR3 extends over 13 amino acids. Germline V gives CDR1 MNHEY, CDR2 SVGAGI.

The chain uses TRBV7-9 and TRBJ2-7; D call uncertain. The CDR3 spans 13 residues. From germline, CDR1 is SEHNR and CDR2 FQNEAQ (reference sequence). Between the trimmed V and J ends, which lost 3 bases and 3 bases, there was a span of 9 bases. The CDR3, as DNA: TGTGCCAGCAGCTTCGGCGGTCTCTACGAGCAGTACTTC. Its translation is CASSFGGLYEQYF.

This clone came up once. Written as DNA, the CDR3 is TGTGCCAGCTCACCACCGGCAAACACAGATACGCAGTATTTT. Protein product: CASSPPANTDTQYF. The rearrangement links TRBV18 to TRBJ2-3; D gene ambiguous. Trimming pared 0 bases from V and 2 bases from J, leaving 6 bases between. CDR1 is KGHSH and CDR2 is LQKENI in the germline V gene. This CDR3 comprises 14 residues.

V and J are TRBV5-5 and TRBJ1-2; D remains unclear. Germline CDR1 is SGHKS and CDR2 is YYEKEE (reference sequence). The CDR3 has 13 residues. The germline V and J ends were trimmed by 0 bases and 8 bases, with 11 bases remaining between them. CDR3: CASSLAVTEGYTF. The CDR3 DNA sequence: TGTGCCAGCAGCTTGGCGGTCACTGAGGGCTACACCTTC.